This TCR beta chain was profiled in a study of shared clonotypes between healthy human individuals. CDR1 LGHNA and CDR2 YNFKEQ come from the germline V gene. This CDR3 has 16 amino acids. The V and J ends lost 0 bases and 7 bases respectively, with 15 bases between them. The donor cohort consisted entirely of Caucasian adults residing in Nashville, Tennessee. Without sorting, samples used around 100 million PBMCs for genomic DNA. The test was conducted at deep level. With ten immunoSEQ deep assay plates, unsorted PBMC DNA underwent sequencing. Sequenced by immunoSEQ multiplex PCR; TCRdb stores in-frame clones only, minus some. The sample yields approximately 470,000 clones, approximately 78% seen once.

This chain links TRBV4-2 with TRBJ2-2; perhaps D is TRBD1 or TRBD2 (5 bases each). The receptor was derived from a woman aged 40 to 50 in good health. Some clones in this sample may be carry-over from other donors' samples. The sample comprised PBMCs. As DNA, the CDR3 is TGTGCCAGCAGCCAAGATCATGGGACCCTTGACGGGGAGCTGTTTTTT. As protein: CASSQDHGTLDGELFF.